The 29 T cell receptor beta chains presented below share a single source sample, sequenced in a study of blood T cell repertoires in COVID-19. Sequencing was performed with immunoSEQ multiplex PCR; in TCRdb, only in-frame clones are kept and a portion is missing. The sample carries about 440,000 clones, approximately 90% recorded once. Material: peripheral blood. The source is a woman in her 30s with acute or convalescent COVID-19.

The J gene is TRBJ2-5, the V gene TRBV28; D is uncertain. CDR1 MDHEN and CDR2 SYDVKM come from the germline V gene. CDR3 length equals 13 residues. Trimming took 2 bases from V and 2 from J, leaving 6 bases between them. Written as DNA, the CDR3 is TGTGCCAGCAGTTTAGGAGTACAAGAGACCCAGTACTTC. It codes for CASSLGVQETQYF.

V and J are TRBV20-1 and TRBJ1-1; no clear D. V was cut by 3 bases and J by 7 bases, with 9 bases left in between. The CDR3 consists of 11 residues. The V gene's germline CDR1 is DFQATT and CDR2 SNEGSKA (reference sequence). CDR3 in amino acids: CSASLGFEAFF. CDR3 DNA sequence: TGCAGTGCTAGCCTCGGGTTTGAAGCTTTCTTT.

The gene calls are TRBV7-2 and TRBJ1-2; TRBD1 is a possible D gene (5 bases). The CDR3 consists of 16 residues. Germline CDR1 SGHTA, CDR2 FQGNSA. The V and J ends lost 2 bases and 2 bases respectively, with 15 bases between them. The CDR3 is CASSLIQGSFNYGYTF. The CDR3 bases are TGTGCCAGCAGCTTAATTCAGGGTTCATTCAACTATGGCTACACCTTC.

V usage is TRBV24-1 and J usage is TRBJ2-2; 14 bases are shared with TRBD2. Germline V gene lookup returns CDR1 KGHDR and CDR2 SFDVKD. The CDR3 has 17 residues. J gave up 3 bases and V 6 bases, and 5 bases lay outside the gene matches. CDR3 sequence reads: CATSSSGLAGDTGELFF. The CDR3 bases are TGTGCCACCAGTAGTTCGGGACTAGCGGGGGACACCGGGGAGCTGTTTTTT.

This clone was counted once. The CDR3: CASSPIQGRLGGEQFF. The DNA of the CDR3 is TGTGCCAGCAGCCCTATCCAGGGGCGCCTTGGGGGTGAGCAGTTCTTC. The chain is built from TRBV7-7 and TRBJ2-1, with TRBD1 as a possible D gene (6 bases). The CDR3 has 16 amino acids. Between the trimmed V and J ends, which lost 5 bases and 9 bases, there was a span of 23 bases. Germline CDR1 and CDR2: SSHAT and FNYEAQ (reference sequence). Complete variable domain (other parts from reference TRBV7-7 and TRBJ2-1): GAGVSQSPRYKVTKRGQDVTLRCDPISSHATLYWYQQALGQGPEFLTYFNYEAQPDKSGLPSDRFSAERPEGSISTLTIQRTEQRDSAMYRCASSPIQGRLGGEQFFGPGTRLTVL.

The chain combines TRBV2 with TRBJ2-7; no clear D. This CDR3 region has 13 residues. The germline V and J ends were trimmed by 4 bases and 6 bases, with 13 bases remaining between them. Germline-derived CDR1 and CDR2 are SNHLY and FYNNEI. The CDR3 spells CASSGPSVREQYF. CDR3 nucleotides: TGTGCCAGCAGTGGGCCCAGCGTGCGCGAGCAGTACTTC.

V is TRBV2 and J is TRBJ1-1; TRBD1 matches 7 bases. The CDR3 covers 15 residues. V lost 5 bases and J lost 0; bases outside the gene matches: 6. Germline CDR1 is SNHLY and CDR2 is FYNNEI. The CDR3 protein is CASSWTGTMNTEAFF. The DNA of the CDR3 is TGTGCCAGCAGTTGGACAGGTACTATGAACACTGAAGCTTTCTTT.

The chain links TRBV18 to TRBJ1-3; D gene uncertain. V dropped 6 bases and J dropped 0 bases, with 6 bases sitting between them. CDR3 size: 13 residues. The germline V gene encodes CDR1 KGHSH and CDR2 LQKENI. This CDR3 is CASSVSSGNTIYF. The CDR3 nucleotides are TGTGCCAGCTCCGTGAGCTCTGGAAACACCATATATTTT.

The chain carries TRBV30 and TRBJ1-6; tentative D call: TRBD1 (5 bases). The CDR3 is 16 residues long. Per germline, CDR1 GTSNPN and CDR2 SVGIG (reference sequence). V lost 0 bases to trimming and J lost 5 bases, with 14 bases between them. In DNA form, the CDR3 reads TGTGCCTGGAGTGTACTCCCCGACAGTAATAATTCACCCCTCCACTTT. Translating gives CAWSVLPDSNNSPLHF.

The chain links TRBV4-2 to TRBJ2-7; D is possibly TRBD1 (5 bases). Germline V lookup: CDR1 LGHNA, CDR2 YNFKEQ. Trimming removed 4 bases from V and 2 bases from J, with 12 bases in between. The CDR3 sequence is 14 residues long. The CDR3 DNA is TGTGCCAGCAGCCTTTCGACAGACACCTACGAGCAGTACTTC. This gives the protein CASSLSTDTYEQYF.

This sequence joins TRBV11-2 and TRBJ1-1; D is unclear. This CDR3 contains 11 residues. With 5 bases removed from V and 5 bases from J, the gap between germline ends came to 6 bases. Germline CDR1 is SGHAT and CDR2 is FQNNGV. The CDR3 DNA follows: TGTGCCAGCAGCCCTTTTACTGAAGCTTTCTTT. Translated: CASSPFTEAFF.

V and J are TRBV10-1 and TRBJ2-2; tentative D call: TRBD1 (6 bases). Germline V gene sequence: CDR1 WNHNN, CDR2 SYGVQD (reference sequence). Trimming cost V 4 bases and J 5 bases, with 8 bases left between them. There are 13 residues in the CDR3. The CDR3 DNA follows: TGCGCCAGCAGTGGGGGGCCAACCGGGGAGCTGTTTTTT. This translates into CASSGGPTGELFF.

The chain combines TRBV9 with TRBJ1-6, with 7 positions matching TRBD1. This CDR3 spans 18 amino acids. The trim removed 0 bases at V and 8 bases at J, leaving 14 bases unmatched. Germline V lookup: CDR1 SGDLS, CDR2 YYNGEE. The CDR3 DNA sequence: TGTGCCAGCAGCGTAGGCCTGAGGAGGGGGCCCCTTGATTCACCCCTCCACTTT. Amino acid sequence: CASSVGLRRGPLDSPLHF. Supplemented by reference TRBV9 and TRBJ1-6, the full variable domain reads DSGVTQTPKHLITATGQRVTLRCSPRSGDLSVYWYQQSLDQGLQFLIQYYNGEERAKGNILERFSAQQFPDLHSELNLSSLELGDSALYFCASSVGLRRGPLDSPLHFGNGTRLTVT.

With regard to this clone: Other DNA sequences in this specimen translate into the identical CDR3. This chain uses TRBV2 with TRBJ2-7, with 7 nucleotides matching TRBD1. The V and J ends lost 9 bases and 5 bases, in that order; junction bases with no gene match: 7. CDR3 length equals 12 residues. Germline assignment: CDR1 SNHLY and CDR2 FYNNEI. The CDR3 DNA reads TGTGCCAGTCGACAGGGAAGCGACGAGCAGTACTTC. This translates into CASRQGSDEQYF.

The CDR3 reads CASSRRQGNYGYTF. In DNA, the CDR3 is TGTGCCAGCAGCCGCAGGCAGGGCAACTATGGCTACACCTTC. The chain recombines TRBV28 with TRBJ1-2; D may be TRBD1 (5 bases). This CDR3 comprises 14 residues. In germline, CDR1 is MDHEN, CDR2 SYDVKM. Between the trimmed V and J ends, which lost 6 bases and 2 bases, there was a span of 13 bases.

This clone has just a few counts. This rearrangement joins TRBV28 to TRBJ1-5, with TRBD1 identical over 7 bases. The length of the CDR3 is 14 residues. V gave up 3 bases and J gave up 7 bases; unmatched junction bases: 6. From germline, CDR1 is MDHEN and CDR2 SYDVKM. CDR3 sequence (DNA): TGTGCCAGCAGTTTTGACAGGGAGGCGCAGCCCCAGCATTTT. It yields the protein CASSFDREAQPQHF.

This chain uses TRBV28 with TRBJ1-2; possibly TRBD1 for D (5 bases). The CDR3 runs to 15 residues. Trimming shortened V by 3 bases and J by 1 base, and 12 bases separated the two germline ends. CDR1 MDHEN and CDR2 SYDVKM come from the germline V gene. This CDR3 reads CASSFSGLFNYGYTF. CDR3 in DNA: TGTGCCAGCAGTTTTTCAGGGCTATTTAACTATGGCTACACCTTC.

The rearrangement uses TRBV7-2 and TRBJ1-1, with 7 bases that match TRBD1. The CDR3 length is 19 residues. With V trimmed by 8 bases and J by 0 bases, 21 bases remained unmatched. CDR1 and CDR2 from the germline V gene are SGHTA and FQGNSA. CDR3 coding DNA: TGTGCCAGCGCAACTTTTAAACCGGGACAGATTTTCATGAACACTGAAGCTTTCTTT. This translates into CASATFKPGQIFMNTEAFF.

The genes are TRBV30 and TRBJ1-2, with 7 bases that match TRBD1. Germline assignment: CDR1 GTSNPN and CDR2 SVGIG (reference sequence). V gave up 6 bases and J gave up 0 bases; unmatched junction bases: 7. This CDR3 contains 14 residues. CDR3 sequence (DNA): TGTGCCTGCCCCCGGGACAGTTCTAACTATGGCTACACCTTC. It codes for CACPRDSSNYGYTF.

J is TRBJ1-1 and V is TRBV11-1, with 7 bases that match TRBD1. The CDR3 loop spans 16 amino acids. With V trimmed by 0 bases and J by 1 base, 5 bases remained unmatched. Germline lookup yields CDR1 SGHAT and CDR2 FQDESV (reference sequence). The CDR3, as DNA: TGTGCCAGCAGCTTAGCGACAGGGTCGGGGAACACTGAAGCTTTCTTT. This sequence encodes CASSLATGSGNTEAFF.

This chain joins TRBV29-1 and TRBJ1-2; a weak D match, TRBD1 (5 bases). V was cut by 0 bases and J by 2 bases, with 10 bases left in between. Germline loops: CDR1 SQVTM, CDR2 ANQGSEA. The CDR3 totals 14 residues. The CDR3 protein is CSVEDPGQNYGYTF. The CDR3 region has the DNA TGCAGCGTTGAAGATCCCGGACAAAACTATGGCTACACCTTC.

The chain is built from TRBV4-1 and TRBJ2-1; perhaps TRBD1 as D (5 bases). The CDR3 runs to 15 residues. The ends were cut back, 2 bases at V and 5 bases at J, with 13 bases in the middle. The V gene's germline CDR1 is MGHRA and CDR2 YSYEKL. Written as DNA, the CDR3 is TGCGCCAGCAGCCAAATTTTTACAGGTGACAATGAGCAGTTCTTC. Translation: CASSQIFTGDNEQFF.

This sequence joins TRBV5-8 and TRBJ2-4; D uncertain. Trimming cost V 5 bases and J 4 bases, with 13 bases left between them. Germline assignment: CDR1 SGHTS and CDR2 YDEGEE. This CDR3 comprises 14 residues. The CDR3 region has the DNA TGTGCCAGCAGTCCGTATCCCAGGAAAAACATTCAGTACTTC. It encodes CASSPYPRKNIQYF. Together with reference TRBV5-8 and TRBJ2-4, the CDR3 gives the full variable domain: EAGVTQSPTHLIKTRGQQATLRCSPISGHTSVYWYQQALGLGLQFLLWYDEGEERNRGNFPPRFSGRQFPNYSSELNVNALELEDSALYLCASSPYPRKNIQYFGAGTRLSVL.

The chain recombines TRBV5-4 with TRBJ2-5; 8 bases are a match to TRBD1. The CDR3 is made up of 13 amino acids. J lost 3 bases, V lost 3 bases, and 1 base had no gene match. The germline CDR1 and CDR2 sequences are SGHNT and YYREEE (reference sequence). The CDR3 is CASSSDREETQYF. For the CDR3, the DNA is TGTGCCAGCAGCTCGGACAGGGAAGAGACCCAGTACTTC.

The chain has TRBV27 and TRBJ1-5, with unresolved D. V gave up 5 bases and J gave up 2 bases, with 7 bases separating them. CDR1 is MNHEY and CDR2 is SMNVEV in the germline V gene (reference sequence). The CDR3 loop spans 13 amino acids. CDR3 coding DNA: TGTGCCAGCAGTGAGTTCGGCAATCAGCCCCAGCATTTT. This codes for CASSEFGNQPQHF.

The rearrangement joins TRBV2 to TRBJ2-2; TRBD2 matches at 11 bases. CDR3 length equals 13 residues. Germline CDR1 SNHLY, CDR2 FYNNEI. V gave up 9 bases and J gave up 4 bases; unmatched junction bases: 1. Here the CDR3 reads CASSGGATGELFF. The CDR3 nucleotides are TGTGCCAGTAGCGGGGGGGCCACCGGGGAGCTGTTTTTT. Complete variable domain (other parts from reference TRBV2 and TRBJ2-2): EPEVTQTPSHQVTQMGQEVILRCVPISNHLYFYWYRQILGQKVEFLVSFYNNEISEKSEIFDDQFSVERPDGSNFTLKIRSTKLEDSAMYFCASSGGATGELFFGEGSRLTVL.

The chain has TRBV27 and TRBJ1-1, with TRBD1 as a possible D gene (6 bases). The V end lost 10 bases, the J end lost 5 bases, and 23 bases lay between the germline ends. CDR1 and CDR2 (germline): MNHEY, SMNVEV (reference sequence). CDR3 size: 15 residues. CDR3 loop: CATSYRGARGTEAFF. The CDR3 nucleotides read TGTGCCACCTCGTATAGAGGGGCCAGGGGTACTGAAGCTTTCTTT.

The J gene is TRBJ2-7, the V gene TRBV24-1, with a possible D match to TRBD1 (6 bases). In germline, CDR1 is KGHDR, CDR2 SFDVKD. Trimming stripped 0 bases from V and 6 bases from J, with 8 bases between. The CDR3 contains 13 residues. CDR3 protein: CATSDLRGSEQYF. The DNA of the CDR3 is TGTGCCACCAGTGATTTGAGGGGGAGCGAGCAGTACTTC.

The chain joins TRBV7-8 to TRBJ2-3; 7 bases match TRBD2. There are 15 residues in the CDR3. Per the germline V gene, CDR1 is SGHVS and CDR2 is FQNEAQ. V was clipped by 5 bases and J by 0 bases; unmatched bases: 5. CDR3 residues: CASSAVLASTDTQYF. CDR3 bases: TGTGCCAGCAGCGCGGTACTAGCGAGCACAGATACGCAGTATTTT.